This is a list of T cell receptor beta chains from one sample in a study of technical replicates of blood from a few donors. Sequencing was performed with immunoSEQ multiplex PCR; in TCRdb, only in-frame clones are kept and a portion is missing. The table has some 54,000 clones, over 85% seen once. Sequencing was performed on PBMCs. Receptors originate from a human donor in good health. Some clones in this sample may be carry-over from other donors' samples. The CDR3 runs from the conserved cysteine through the conserved F or W. D genes are given only for firm matches. Clone size appears in some rows only: once, few, many, or a class for an expanded clone.

d_gene: TRBD2; j_gene: TRBJ2-5; abundance: NA; v_gene: TRBV11-2; CDR3nt: TGTGCCAGCAGGGATAAGCGGGGGGGTGTGGAGACCCAGTACTTC; CDR3aa: CASRDKRGGVETQYF
d_gene: NA; j_gene: TRBJ1-3; abundance: NA; v_gene: TRBV4-1; CDR3nt: TGCGCCAGCAGCCAAGACGCCGGGGGGGCCTCTGGAAACACCATATATTTT; CDR3aa: CASSQDAGGASGNTIYF
d_gene: NA; j_gene: TRBJ2-4; abundance: NA; v_gene: TRBV1; CDR3nt: TGCACCAGCAGCCAAGATTCAGTGTATTGGTCAGCCAAAAACATTCAGTACTTC; CDR3aa: CTSSQDSVYWSAKNIQYF
d_gene: TRBD1; j_gene: TRBJ2-7; abundance: NA; v_gene: TRBV4-1; CDR3nt: TGCGCCAGCAGCCAGGACAGGACCTACGAGCAGTACTTC; CDR3aa: CASSQDRTYEQYF
d_gene: TRBD1; j_gene: TRBJ2-3; abundance: NA; v_gene: TRBV29-1; CDR3nt: TGCAGCGTTGAGGGACAGGGATCGCAGTATTTT; CDR3aa: CSVEGQGSQYF
d_gene: TRBD1; j_gene: TRBJ1-2; abundance: once; v_gene: TRBV27; CDR3nt: TGTGCCACCGCTTCCCCCGACAGGGGGAACTATGGCTACACCTTC; CDR3aa: CATASPDRGNYGYTF
d_gene: TRBD1; j_gene: TRBJ1-6; abundance: NA; v_gene: TRBV7-6; CDR3nt: TGTGCCAGCAGCCGCACCGCAGGGGGCAATTCACCCCTCCACTTT; CDR3aa: CASSRTAGGNSPLHF
d_gene: NA; j_gene: TRBJ2-7; abundance: NA; v_gene: TRBV4-3; CDR3nt: TGCGCCAGCAGCCAGGGGGGGACCGGGACAGGTGTAACCTACGAGCAGTACTTC; CDR3aa: CASSQGGTGTGVTYEQYF
d_gene: TRBD1; j_gene: TRBJ2-5; abundance: NA; v_gene: TRBV6-6; CDR3nt: TGTGCCAGCAGTACTCTATGGACAGGTCAAGAGACCCAGTACTTC; CDR3aa: CASSTLWTGQETQYF
d_gene: NA; j_gene: TRBJ1-5; abundance: once; v_gene: TRBV5-8; CDR3nt: TGTGCCAGCAGCTTGGTCGGAGGCCAGCCCCAGCATTTT; CDR3aa: CASSLVGGQPQHF
d_gene: TRBD2; j_gene: TRBJ2-1; abundance: NA; v_gene: TRBV30; CDR3nt: TGTGCCTGGCGGAGAATAGCGGGGAGCTCCTACAATGAGCAGTTCTTC; CDR3aa: CAWRRIAGSSYNEQFF
d_gene: TRBD1; j_gene: TRBJ2-4; abundance: NA; v_gene: TRBV30; CDR3nt: TGTGCCTGGAGTGTTGGGCCAGGGGGAAACATTCAGTACTTC; CDR3aa: CAWSVGPGGNIQYF
d_gene: TRBD2; j_gene: TRBJ2-1; abundance: NA; v_gene: TRBV7-8; CDR3nt: TGTGCCAGCAGGCCTGCTAGCGGAGTCTACAATGAGCAGTTCTTC; CDR3aa: CASRPASGVYNEQFF
d_gene: TRBD1; j_gene: TRBJ1-1; abundance: NA; v_gene: TRBV5-1; CDR3nt: TGCGCCAGCAGCTTGGGGGACAGGAACACTGAAGCTTTCTTT; CDR3aa: CASSLGDRNTEAFF
d_gene: TRBD2; j_gene: TRBJ2-5; abundance: NA; v_gene: TRBV11-1; CDR3nt: TGTGCCAGCAGCTTAGCGGAGCAGCGGGGGAGAGAGACCCAGTACTTC; CDR3aa: CASSLAEQRGRETQYF
d_gene: TRBD2; j_gene: TRBJ2-1; abundance: NA; v_gene: TRBV7-3; CDR3nt: TGTGCCAGCAGCTTAATGAGCGGGAGTTCTAATGAGCAGTTCTTC; CDR3aa: CASSLMSGSSNEQFF
d_gene: TRBD2; j_gene: TRBJ2-7; abundance: once; v_gene: TRBV4-2; CDR3nt: TGTGCCAGCAGCCCGTTTAGCGGGAGCTCCTACGAGCAGTACTTC; CDR3aa: CASSPFSGSSYEQYF
d_gene: TRBD2; j_gene: TRBJ2-1; abundance: once; v_gene: TRBV4-3; CDR3nt: TGCGCCAGCAGCTTTCTAGCGGTACCTAACAATGAGCAGTTCTTC; CDR3aa: CASSFLAVPNNEQFF
d_gene: NA; j_gene: TRBJ2-3; abundance: NA; v_gene: TRBV7-9; CDR3nt: TGTGCCAGCAGCTTAGGGGGCCCAGCAGATACGCAGTATTTT; CDR3aa: CASSLGGPADTQYF
d_gene: NA; j_gene: TRBJ1-2; abundance: NA; v_gene: TRBV9; CDR3nt: TGTGCCAGCAGCGTAGTGGGCGGGGGCGACAGCTATGGCTACACCTTC; CDR3aa: CASSVVGGGDSYGYTF
d_gene: NA; j_gene: TRBJ2-5; abundance: NA; v_gene: TRBV11-3; CDR3nt: TGTGCCAGCAGCTCAGGCCCAAAAGAGACCCAGTACTTC; CDR3aa: CASSSGPKETQYF
d_gene: NA; j_gene: TRBJ1-4; abundance: NA; v_gene: TRBV6-1; CDR3nt: TGTGCCAGCAACGAGGGGCGGCGGGGTGAAAAACTGTTTTTT; CDR3aa: CASNEGRRGEKLFF
d_gene: NA; j_gene: TRBJ1-3; abundance: NA; v_gene: TRBV29-1; CDR3nt: TGCAGCGTCATGCTACAGCCCTCTGGAAACACCATATATTTT; CDR3aa: CSVMLQPSGNTIYF
d_gene: TRBD2; j_gene: TRBJ2-7; abundance: NA; v_gene: TRBV15; CDR3nt: TGTGCCACCAGCAAAGGCGGGGGAACCTCCTACGAGCAGTACTTC; CDR3aa: CATSKGGGTSYEQYF
d_gene: TRBD1; j_gene: TRBJ2-6; abundance: NA; v_gene: TRBV7-9; CDR3nt: TGTGCCAGCAGCTTCGGGACAGGGGCTGGGGCCAACGTCCTGACTTTC; CDR3aa: CASSFGTGAGANVLTF
d_gene: TRBD1; j_gene: TRBJ2-7; abundance: NA; v_gene: TRBV5-1; CDR3nt: TGCGCCAGCAACTACGGGACAGGGGACTACGAGCAGTACTTC; CDR3aa: CASNYGTGDYEQYF
d_gene: TRBD1; j_gene: TRBJ2-1; abundance: NA; v_gene: TRBV7-9; CDR3nt: TGTGCCAGCAGCTTAGCGGACAGGGTACTCGCCAAGACCAACAATGAGCAGTTCTTC; CDR3aa: CASSLADRVLAKTNNEQFF
d_gene: TRBD2; j_gene: TRBJ2-3; abundance: once; v_gene: TRBV11-2; CDR3nt: TGTGCCAGCAGCTTATTGGCTAGCGGGGGGGTAACAGATACGCAGTATTTT; CDR3aa: CASSLLASGGVTDTQYF
d_gene: NA; j_gene: TRBJ2-3; abundance: NA; v_gene: TRBV6-6; CDR3nt: TGTGCCAGCAGTTACCCGCCTGGGGGGAATACGCAGTATTTT; CDR3aa: CASSYPPGGNTQYF